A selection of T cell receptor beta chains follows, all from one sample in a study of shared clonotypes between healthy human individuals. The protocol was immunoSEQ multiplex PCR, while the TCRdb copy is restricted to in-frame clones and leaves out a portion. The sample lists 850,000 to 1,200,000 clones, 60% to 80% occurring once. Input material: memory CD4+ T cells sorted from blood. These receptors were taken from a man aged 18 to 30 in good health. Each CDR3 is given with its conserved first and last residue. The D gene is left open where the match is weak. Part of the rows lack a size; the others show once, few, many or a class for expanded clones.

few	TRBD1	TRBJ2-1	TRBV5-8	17	TGTGCCAGCAGCTCTCCCGGGGGACAGGGGTACTACAATGAGCAGTTCTTC	CASSSPGGQGYYNEQFF
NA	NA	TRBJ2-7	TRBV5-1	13	TGCGCCAGCAGCTTTGACGGTATCTACGAGCAGTACTTC	CASSFDGIYEQYF
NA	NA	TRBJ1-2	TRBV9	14	TGTGCCAGCAGCTCTCCCTCAGGAGCCTATGGCTACACCTTC	CASSSPSGAYGYTF
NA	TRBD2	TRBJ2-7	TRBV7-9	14	TGTGCCAGCAGCTGGGGTGGGACTAGCTACGAGCAGTACTTC	CASSWGGTSYEQYF
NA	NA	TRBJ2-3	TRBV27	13	TGTGCCAGCAGGGGGACTCGGGGCCTCTCGCAGTATTTT	CASRGTRGLSQYF
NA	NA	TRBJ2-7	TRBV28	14	TGTGCCAGCAGTTTTCCGACTCTCTCCTACGAGCAGTACTTC	CASSFPTLSYEQYF
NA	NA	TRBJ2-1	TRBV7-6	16	TGTGCCAGCAGCTTAGTAAGCGGGTCTCCCGCCGGTGAGCAGTTCTTC	CASSLVSGSPAGEQFF
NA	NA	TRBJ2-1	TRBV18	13	TGTGCCAGCTCACTCAGCACCGACAATGAGCAGTTCTTC	CASSLSTDNEQFF
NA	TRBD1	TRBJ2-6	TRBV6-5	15	TGTGCCAGCAGCAGGGGGTCCTCTGGGGCCAACGTCCTGACTTTC	CASSRGSSGANVLTF
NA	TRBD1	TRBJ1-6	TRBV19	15	TGTGCCAGTAGTATGGACAGGGCAAATAATTCACCCCTCCACTTT	CASSMDRANNSPLHF
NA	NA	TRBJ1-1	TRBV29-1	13	TGCAGCGTTGCACCCGGAGGGAACACTGAAGCTTTCTTT	CSVAPGGNTEAFF
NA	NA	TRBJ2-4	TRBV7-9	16	TGTGCCAGCAGCTATGGGGGGGCTCTAGCCAAAAACATTCAGTACTTC	CASSYGGALAKNIQYF
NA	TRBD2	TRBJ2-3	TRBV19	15	TGTGCCAGTAGTGAATTAGCGGGAGGGCCAGATACGCAGTATTTT	CASSELAGGPDTQYF
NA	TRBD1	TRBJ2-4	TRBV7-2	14	TGTGCCAGCAGCTGGGGACAGGGAAAAAACATTCAGTACTTC	CASSWGQGKNIQYF
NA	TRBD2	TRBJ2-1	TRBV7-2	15	TGTGCCAGCAGCCCCAGGACTAGCGGGAGATATGAGCAGTTCTTC	CASSPRTSGRYEQFF
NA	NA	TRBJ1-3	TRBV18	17	TGTGCCAGCTCACCGCGCAAACAGGGACCCTCTGGAAACACCATATATTTT	CASSPRKQGPSGNTIYF
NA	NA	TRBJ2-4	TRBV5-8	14	TGTGCCAGCAGCCTCCGGACAGAGAGAGGCACTCAGTACTTC	CASSLRTERGTQYF
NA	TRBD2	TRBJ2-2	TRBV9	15	TGTGCCAGCACCAGGACTAGCGCGAACACCGGGGAGCTGTTTTTT	CASTRTSANTGELFF
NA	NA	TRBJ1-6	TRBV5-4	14	TGTGCCAGCAGCTTGGATATGAGTAATTCACCCCTCCACTTT	CASSLDMSNSPLHF
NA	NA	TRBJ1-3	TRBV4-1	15	TGCGCCAGCAGCCAAGACAGAGCCTCTGGAAACACCATATATTTT	CASSQDRASGNTIYF
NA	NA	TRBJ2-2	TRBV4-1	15	TGCGCCAGCAGCCAAGGACTGGACTTCACCGGGGAGCTGTTTTTT	CASSQGLDFTGELFF
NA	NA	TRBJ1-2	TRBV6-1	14	TGTGCCAGCAGTGAAAGGGCCACGGGCTATGGCTACACCTTC	CASSERATGYGYTF
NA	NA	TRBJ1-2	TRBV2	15	TGTGCCAGCAGTGAAGTTGTAGGGGGAAGCTATGGCTACACCTTC	CASSEVVGGSYGYTF
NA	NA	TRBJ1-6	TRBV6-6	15	TGTGCCAGCAGTTCCCGGGGGGCGGGGGATTCACCCCTCCACTTT	CASSSRGAGDSPLHF
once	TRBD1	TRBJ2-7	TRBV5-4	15	TGTGCCAGCAGTTTACCGGGACAGGGGGCGTACGAGCAGTACTTC	CASSLPGQGAYEQYF
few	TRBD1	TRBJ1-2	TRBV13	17	TGTGCCAGCAGGGCCCCGGGACAGGGGTCCTTCAACTATGGCTACACCTTC	CASRAPGQGSFNYGYTF
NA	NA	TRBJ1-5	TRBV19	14	TGTGCCAGTACTTCAAAAGGGGGGAATCAGCCCCAGCATTTT	CASTSKGGNQPQHF
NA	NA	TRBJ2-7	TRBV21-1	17	TGTGCCAGCAGCATACCCAGTCACAGGGGACAACACTACGAGCAGTACTTC	CASSIPSHRGQHYEQYF
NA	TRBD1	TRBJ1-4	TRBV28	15	TGTGCCAGCAGTTCATTGGGACAGGGGGATGAAAAACTGTTTTTT	CASSSLGQGDEKLFF
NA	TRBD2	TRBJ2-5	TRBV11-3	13	TGTGCCAGCAGCCCTGGGACTAGCAAGACCCAGTACTTC	CASSPGTSKTQYF
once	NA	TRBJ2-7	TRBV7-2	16	TGTGCCAGCAGCTTAGATACAAGCCCGAGCTCCTACGAGCAGTACTTC	CASSLDTSPSSYEQYF
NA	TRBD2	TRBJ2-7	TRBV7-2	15	TGTGCCAGCAGCTTACGGGGGGGCCTGGCTTACGAGCAGTACTTC	CASSLRGGLAYEQYF